Included here is one T cell receptor beta chain sequence, with context. Its specificity is unknown. The entry originates in a study of cytomegalovirus exposure and HLA in healthy donors. The CDR3 extends over 13 amino acids. Deletions cut 3 bases from V and 7 bases from J, with 7 bases between. The germline V gene has CDR1 SGHNT and CDR2 YENEEA. The PCR ran on 60 Vbeta and 13 Jbeta primers. The protocol was immunoSEQ multiplex PCR, while the TCRdb copy is restricted to in-frame clones and leaves out a portion. The sample has about 180,000 clones, roughly three quarters seen once; the top ten hold roughly 2.5%. Overall study results and limits: A further, later analysis showed that HLA-associated TCR beta chains (compared with equally common others) were more clonally expanded. Associated with cytomegalovirus, according to the listing, were 150 to 200 TCR beta chains.

Though nominally healthy at sampling, donors likely had unrecorded immune exposures. The sample taken for sequencing was PBMCs. The TCR sequence derives from a woman aged 25 to 39 in good health and CMV-seropositive. The J gene is TRBJ1-6, the V gene TRBV11-3; D might be TRBD1 (5 bases). The CDR3: CASSLGQNSPLHF. In DNA, the CDR3 is TGTGCCAGCAGCTTGGGGCAAAATTCACCCCTCCACTTT.